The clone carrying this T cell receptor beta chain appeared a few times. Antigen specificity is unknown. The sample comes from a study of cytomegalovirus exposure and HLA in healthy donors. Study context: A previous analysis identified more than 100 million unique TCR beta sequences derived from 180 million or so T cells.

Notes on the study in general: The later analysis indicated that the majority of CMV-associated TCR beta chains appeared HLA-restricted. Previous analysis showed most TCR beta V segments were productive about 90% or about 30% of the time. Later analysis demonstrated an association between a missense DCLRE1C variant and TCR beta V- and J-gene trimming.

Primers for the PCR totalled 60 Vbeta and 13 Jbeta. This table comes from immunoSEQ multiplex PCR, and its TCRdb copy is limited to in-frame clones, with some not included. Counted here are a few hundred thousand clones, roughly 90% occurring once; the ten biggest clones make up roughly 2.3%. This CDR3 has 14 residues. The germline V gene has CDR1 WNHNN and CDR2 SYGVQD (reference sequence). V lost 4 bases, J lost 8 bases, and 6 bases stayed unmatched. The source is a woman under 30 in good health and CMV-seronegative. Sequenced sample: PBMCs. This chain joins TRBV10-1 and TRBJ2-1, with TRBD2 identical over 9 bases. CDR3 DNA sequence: TGCGCCAGCAGTGCGGGACTAGCATCTGATGAGCAGTTCTTC. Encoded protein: CASSAGLASDEQFF.